This T cell receptor (beta chain) was obtained from a study of CD8+ T cells in alopecia areata. Study overall: Donor skin was harvested from roughly 6-12-month-old C3H/HeJ mice with spontaneous alopecia and grafted onto roughly 6-10-week-old female C3H/HeJ recipients.

A sort of pooled cutaneous lymph node cells used CD4, CD8alpha, NKG2D, NKG2ACE and other stains. General study results and limits: Shared TCR sequences were less clear between patients than in mice, possibly partly from HLA diversity. Lesional scalp, especially alopecia totalis/universalis, showed higher clonality than normal scalp.

Extracted RNA was reverse transcribed, and the resulting cDNA served as sequencing template. TCRdb's copy holds only in-frame clones and misses some; the assay was immunoSEQ multiplex PCR. Reported are about 4,000 clones, none seen only once; the ten largest carry 30% to 40%. Points on this clone: The antigen remains undetermined. Mouse gene names apply.

This sequence was found in a C3H/HeJ mouse with alopecia areata. Mouse MHC haplotype: H2-k. The sequenced material came from CD8+ T cells sorted from a lymph node.

Partial CDR3 DNA: TGTGCCAGCAGCCCCCGGGACACCTATAATTCGCCC. Its protein product is CASSPRDTYNSP. The whole CDR3 region reads CASSPRDTYNSPLYF. The chain recombines TRBV4 with TRBJ1-6; tentatively, D is TRBD1 (6 bases). Coverage ceases 3 residues before the CDR3 finishes, and the germline J gene fills in the end. TRBJ1-6 is designated an ORF whose function remains uncertain. V gave up 5 bases and J gave up 2 bases, with 10 bases separating them. Germline V CDR1 and CDR2: LGHDT, YNNKQL (reference sequence). There are 15 residues in the CDR3.